Listed below are T cell receptor beta chains from one sample, sequenced in a study of OX40 agonist ivuxolimab in advanced cancers. TCRdb keeps only in-frame clones here, not all; method: immunoSEQ multiplex PCR. The table records about 59,000 clones, approximately 87% of them present only once. The sequenced sample was CD4+ or CD8+ T cells sorted from blood, obtained in a trial of the OX40 agonist ivuxolimab. Every receptor here comes from an adult with an advanced solid tumor such as melanoma, head and neck, liver or kidney cancer. The CDR3 runs from the conserved cysteine through the conserved F or W.

v_call	cdr3_aa
TRBV7-2	CASSQPVNTEAFF
TRBV2	CASSTGLAGGGVTDTQYF
TRBV25-1	CASSPLRGKANYGYTF
TRBV11-2	CASSQDSPYNEQFF
TRBV19	CASSIDASNQPQHF
TRBV5-6	CASSLQFDEQYF
TRBV19	CASSIQGNSPLHF
TRBV5-4	CASSSLQGFGTQYF
TRBV27	CASSDPAGTSGRYEQYF
TRBV11-3	CASSLGTSSYNEQFF
TRBV5-1	CASSLGEITDTQYF
TRBV5-8	CASSLSGGGRECYTF
TRBV10-2	CASSETRGEGSGNTIYF
TRBV19	CASSIPGEANYGYTF
TRBV29-1	CSVESTELGNTIYF
TRBV18	CASSRGGLAGDNEQFF
TRBV5-6	CASSLAGGGDYGYTF
TRBV5-1	CASSPGQGFYYGYTF
TRBV18	CASSQQGAPAEAFF
TRBV6-6	CASSATSGQETQYF
TRBV10-3	CAIRTDFSSYEQYF
TRBV19	CASSLYDSYNEQFF
TRBV10-3	CATKPSTDTQYF
TRBV11-2	CASRSLSRRDNSPLHF
TRBV29-1	CSVFRQDPNYGYTF
TRBV28	CASNAGTHSLYEQYF
TRBV18	CASSQATGRTGELFF
TRBV7-6	CASSSRGNQPQHF
TRBV18	CASSPLSGGYGTDTQYF
TRBV6-1	CASREGHYSNQPQHF
TRBV6-5	CASRQFMGGNTIYF
TRBV5-1	CASSVSGAAYNEQFF
TRBV5-5	CASSYYDRVEQFF
TRBV28	CASTGSGGSPLLGYTF
TRBV14	CASSALAGGYEQYF